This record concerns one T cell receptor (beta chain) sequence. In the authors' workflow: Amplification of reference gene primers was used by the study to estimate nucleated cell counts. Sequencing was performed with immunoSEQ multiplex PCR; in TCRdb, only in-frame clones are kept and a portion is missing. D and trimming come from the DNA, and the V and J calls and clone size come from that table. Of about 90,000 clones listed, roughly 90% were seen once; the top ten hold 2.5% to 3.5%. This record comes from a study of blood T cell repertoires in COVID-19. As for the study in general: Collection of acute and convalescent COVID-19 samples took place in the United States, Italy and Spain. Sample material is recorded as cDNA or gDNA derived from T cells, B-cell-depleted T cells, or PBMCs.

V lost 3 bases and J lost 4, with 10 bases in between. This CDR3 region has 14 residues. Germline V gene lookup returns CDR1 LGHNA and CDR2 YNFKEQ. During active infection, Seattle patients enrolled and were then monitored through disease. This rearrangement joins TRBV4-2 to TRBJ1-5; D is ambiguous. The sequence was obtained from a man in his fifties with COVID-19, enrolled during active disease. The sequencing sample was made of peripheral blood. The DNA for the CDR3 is TGTGCCAGCAGCCACAGCCCGGGGAATCAGCCCCAGCATTTT. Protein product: CASSHSPGNQPQHF.